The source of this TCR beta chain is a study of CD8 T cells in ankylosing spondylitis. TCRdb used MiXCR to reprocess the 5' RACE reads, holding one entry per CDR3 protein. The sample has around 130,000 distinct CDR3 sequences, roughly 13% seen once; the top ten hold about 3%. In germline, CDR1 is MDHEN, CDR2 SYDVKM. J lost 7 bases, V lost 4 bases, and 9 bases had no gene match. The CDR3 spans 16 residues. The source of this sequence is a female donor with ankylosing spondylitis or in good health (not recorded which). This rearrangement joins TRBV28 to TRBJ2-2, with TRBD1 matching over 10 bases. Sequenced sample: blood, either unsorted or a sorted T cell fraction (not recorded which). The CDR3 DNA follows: TGTGCCAGCAGTTCTCCGGGACAGGGGCATGGCGGGGAGCTGTTTTTT. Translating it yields CASSSPGQGHGGELFF.